One sample yielded the 22 T cell receptor beta chains listed below, sequenced in a study of CD8+ T cells in alopecia areata. Treatment given: oral pan-JAK inhibitor, 5-10 mg twice daily. RNA was extracted and reverse transcribed into cDNA as the sequencing template. Repertoires were generated with immunoSEQ multiplex PCR, while TCRdb's copy carries only in-frame clones and drops some. The repertoire holds some 220,000 clones, with approximately 57% as singletons. The sequenced sample was CD4+ T cells sorted from blood, obtained at week 4, from a patient treated with tofacitinib. The receptors were sampled from a human donor with alopecia areata.

Here the CDR3 DNA reads TGTGCCAGCAGCTTAACTGGGGCTTCGAGTAATTCACCCCTCCACTTT. As protein: CASSLTGASSNSPLHF. The chain combines TRBV7-2 with TRBJ1-6, with D possibly matching TRBD1 (5 bases). Germline assignment: CDR1 SGHTA and CDR2 FQGNSA. The length of the CDR3 is 16 residues. Deletions cut 2 bases from V and 6 bases from J, with 14 bases between.

This rearrangement joins TRBV7-3 to TRBJ2-3, with 13 nucleotides matching TRBD2. The ends lost 0 bases at V and 2 bases at J; junction bases unmatched: 2. The CDR3 length is 17 residues. From germline, CDR1 is SGHTA and CDR2 FQGTGA. The CDR3: CASSLTGLAGNTDTQYF. In nucleotides, the CDR3 is TGTGCCAGCAGCTTAACGGGACTAGCGGGGAACACAGATACGCAGTATTTT. The whole variable domain, remainder taken from reference TRBV7-3 and TRBJ2-3, is GAGVSQTPSNKVTEKGKYVELRCDPISGHTALYWYRQSLGQGPEFLIYFQGTGAADDSGLPNDRFFAVRPEGSVSTLKIQRTERGDSAVYLCASSLTGLAGNTDTQYFGPGTRLTVL.

The rearrangement links TRBV9 to TRBJ2-7; TRBD2 aligns across 14 bases. The CDR3 extends over 17 amino acids. From germline, CDR1 is SGDLS and CDR2 YYNGEE. Trimming removed 4 bases from V and 0 bases from J; junction bases left unmatched: 6. The CDR3 DNA follows: TGTGCCAGCAGCCCTAGGACTAGCGGGGGGCACTCCTACGAGCAGTACTTC. Protein product: CASSPRTSGGHSYEQYF.

The chain links TRBV25-1 to TRBJ1-6, with 10 bases that match TRBD1. The CDR3 runs to 14 residues. CDR1 MGHDK and CDR2 SYGVNS come from the germline V gene. Trimming at V came to 3 bases and at J to 9 bases, leaving 2 bases not matched to a gene. CDR3: CASSETGGGSPLHF. The CDR3 DNA reads as TGTGCCAGCAGTGAGACAGGGGGCGGTTCACCCCTCCACTTT.

Only a few counts were recorded for this clone. This chain links TRBV19 with TRBJ1-1; D remains unclear. The CDR3 loop spans 14 amino acids. In germline, CDR1 is LNHDA, CDR2 SQIVND (reference sequence). Trimming left V 1 base short and J 1 base short, with 7 bases between. In nucleotides, the CDR3 is TGTGCCAGTAGTATAGGAGCCACGAACACTGAAGCTTTCTTT. It translates to CASSIGATNTEAFF.

Only a few counts were recorded for this clone. The chain couples TRBV9 to TRBJ2-7; 9 positions agree with TRBD1. Germline V gene data show CDR1 as SGDLS and CDR2 as YYNGEE. CDR3 length equals 15 residues. V gave up 5 bases and J gave up 6 bases; unmatched junction bases: 12. DNA of the CDR3: TGTGCCAGCAGTGCGGCTGGGACAGGGACAAGCGAGCAGTACTTC. Translated, it gives CASSAAGTGTSEQYF.

CDR3 coding DNA: TGCGCCAGCAGCCAACAGGCCGGAATGAACACTGAAGCTTTCTTT. Translation gives CASSQQAGMNTEAFF. The chain recombines TRBV5-1 with TRBJ1-1, with D perhaps matching TRBD1 (5 bases). The CDR3 spans 15 residues. The V gene's germline CDR1 is SGHRS and CDR2 YFSETQ. The V end lost 4 bases, the J end lost 0 bases, and 13 bases lay between the germline ends.

The chain links TRBV4-1 to TRBJ1-2, with 7 bases fitting TRBD1. This CDR3 comprises 15 residues. V shed 2 bases, J shed 4 bases, and the junction held 7 bases outside the gene matches. Per germline, CDR1 MGHRA and CDR2 YSYEKL. The CDR3: CASSQPRGFVYGYTF. For the CDR3, the DNA is TGCGCCAGCAGCCAACCCAGGGGGTTTGTCTATGGCTACACCTTC.

The genes are TRBV25-1 and TRBJ1-2, with D uncertain. The V gene's germline CDR1 is MGHDK and CDR2 SYGVNS. Deletions cut 3 bases from V and 2 bases from J, with 4 bases between. There are 12 residues in the CDR3. CDR3 bases: TGTGCCAGCAGTGAGGGAAACTATGGCTACACCTTC. Translated, it gives CASSEGNYGYTF.

This chain joins TRBV7-3 and TRBJ2-3, with TRBD2 matching over 12 bases. Germline CDR1 is SGHTA and CDR2 is FQGTGA. V shed 5 bases, J shed 1 base, and the junction held 1 base outside the gene matches. CDR3 length: 15 amino acids. This CDR3 reads CASSRTSGGTDTQYF. CDR3 in DNA: TGTGCCAGCAGCCGGACTAGCGGGGGCACAGATACGCAGTATTTT.

This clone occurred a few times. The chain couples TRBV10-3 to TRBJ1-6; TRBD1 matches 7 bases. V trimming: 7 bases; J trimming: 5 bases; junction bases outside the gene matches: 8. This CDR3 spans 15 amino acids. CDR1 and CDR2 from the germline V gene are ENHRY and SYGVKD. The CDR3 protein is CAINNRDRDNSPLHF. The CDR3 nucleotides read TGTGCCATCAACAACCGGGACAGAGATAATTCACCCCTCCACTTT.

This clone showed up just a few times. The chain has TRBV11-2 and TRBJ2-1; 9 bases fit TRBD1. The J segment lost 7 bases and the V segment lost 5 bases, leaving 6 bases of the junction unmatched. From germline, CDR1 is SGHAT and CDR2 FQNNGV. The CDR3 contains 14 residues. The CDR3 sequence: CASSPRDRENEQFF. CDR3 DNA sequence: TGTGCCAGCAGCCCAAGGGACAGGGAGAATGAGCAGTTCTTC.

This chain links TRBV29-1 with TRBJ1-6, with unresolved D. The CDR3 spans 10 residues. Deletions cut 6 bases from V and 10 bases from J, with 7 bases between. Germline V gene data show CDR1 as SQVTM and CDR2 as ANQGSEA. The CDR3 bases are TGCAGCGTGCGTAGGTCACCCCTCCACTTT. Its protein is CSVRRSPLHF.

This clone turned up a few times. V is TRBV12-5 and J is TRBJ2-2, with TRBD2 identical over 14 bases. V shed 5 bases, J shed 2 bases, and the junction held 7 bases outside the gene matches. The CDR3 has 18 residues. Germline V gives CDR1 LGHNT, CDR2 FRNRAP. The CDR3 here is CASGPQGLAGDNTGELFF. DNA for the CDR3: TGTGCTAGTGGTCCCCAGGGACTAGCGGGGGACAACACCGGGGAGCTGTTTTTT.

This rearrangement joins TRBV2 to TRBJ1-2; a possible D gene is TRBD1 (6 bases). Germline loops: CDR1 SNHLY, CDR2 FYNNEI. Trimming shortened V by 6 bases and J by 4 bases, and 12 bases separated the two germline ends. The CDR3 totals 13 residues. CDR3: CASSPTGIYGYTF. The CDR3 DNA is TGTGCCAGCAGCCCTACAGGGATCTATGGCTACACCTTC.

The rearrangement uses TRBV9 and TRBJ2-1, with 10 bases fitting TRBD2. Germline V gives CDR1 SGDLS, CDR2 YYNGEE. Unmatched junction bases numbered 3, after V lost 0 bases and J lost 6 bases. This CDR3 has 15 amino acids. CDR3 nucleotide sequence: TGTGCCAGCAGCGTAGTCAGCGGGGGGGCCAATGAGCAGTTCTTC. It codes for CASSVVSGGANEQFF.

The CDR3 bases are TGTGCCTGGAGTTATGGAGGGCAGGGTCGCGAGCAGTACTTC. This translates into CAWSYGGQGREQYF. The rearrangement links TRBV30 to TRBJ2-7; perhaps TRBD2 as D (6 bases). CDR3 length: 14 amino acids. Trimming removed 2 bases from V and 6 bases from J, with 17 bases in between. Germline V gene sequence: CDR1 GTSNPN, CDR2 SVGIG (reference sequence).

This clone was seen only a few times. The chain links TRBV5-5 to TRBJ1-1; D gene ambiguous. CDR1 is SGHKS and CDR2 is YYEKEE in the germline V gene (reference sequence). Trimming took off 4 bases at V and 1 base at J, with 11 bases between the two ends. The CDR3 loop spans 14 amino acids. The CDR3 coding sequence is TGTGCCAGCAGCCCCGACACCGGGAACACTGAAGCTTTCTTT. Its protein product is CASSPDTGNTEAFF.

In its sample, this clone was seen a few times. V is TRBV30 and J is TRBJ1-5; D remains unclear. Looked up from germline, CDR1 is GTSNPN and CDR2 is SVGIG (reference sequence). The CDR3 is 13 amino acids. V was trimmed by 3 bases and J by 4 bases, leaving 10 bases between them. DNA for the CDR3: TGTGCCTGGAGCCTACAGTCTAATCAGCCCCAGCATTTT. Translating gives CAWSLQSNQPQHF. Full variable domain (remainder filled in from reference TRBV30 and TRBJ1-5): SQTIHQWPATLVQPVGSPLSLECTVEGTSNPNLYWYRQAAGRGLQLLFYSVGIGQISSEVPQNLSASRPQDRQFILSSKKLLLSDSGFYLCAWSLQSNQPQHFGDGTRLSIL.

This chain joins TRBV2 and TRBJ1-4; D remains unclear. Trimming pared 7 bases from V and 8 bases from J, leaving 11 bases between. CDR1 is SNHLY and CDR2 is FYNNEI in the germline V gene. This CDR3 spans 12 amino acids. The DNA for the CDR3 is TGTGCCAGCACCAGGTTAGGCGAAAAACTGTTTTTT. Translating gives CASTRLGEKLFF.

The gene calls are TRBV18 and TRBJ2-7; D unclear. The V and J ends lost 2 bases and 0 bases respectively, with 8 bases between them. In germline, CDR1 is KGHSH, CDR2 LQKENI. The CDR3 loop spans 14 amino acids. The CDR3 loop is CASSPGASSYEQYF. As DNA, the CDR3 is TGTGCCAGCTCACCAGGCGCCAGCTCCTACGAGCAGTACTTC.

The J gene is TRBJ1-2, the V gene TRBV25-1; no reliable D call. This CDR3 contains 13 residues. V was cut by 3 bases and J by 8 bases, with 13 bases left in between. CDR1 is MGHDK and CDR2 is SYGVNS in the germline V gene. CDR3 DNA sequence: TGTGCCAGCAGTGAGCATCACGAAGGGGGCTACACCTTC. Translating it yields CASSEHHEGGYTF.